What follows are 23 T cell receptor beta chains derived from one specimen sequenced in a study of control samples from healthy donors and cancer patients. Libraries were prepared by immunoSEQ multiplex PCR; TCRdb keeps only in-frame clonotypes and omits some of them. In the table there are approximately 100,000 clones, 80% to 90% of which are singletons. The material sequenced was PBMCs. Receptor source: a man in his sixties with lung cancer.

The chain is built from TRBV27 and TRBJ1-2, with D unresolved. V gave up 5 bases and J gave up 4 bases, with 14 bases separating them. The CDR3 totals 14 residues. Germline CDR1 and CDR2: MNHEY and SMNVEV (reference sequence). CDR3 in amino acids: CASSLVVGGYGYTF. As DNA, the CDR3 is TGTGCCAGCAGTCTTGTGGTCGGAGGCTATGGCTACACCTTC.

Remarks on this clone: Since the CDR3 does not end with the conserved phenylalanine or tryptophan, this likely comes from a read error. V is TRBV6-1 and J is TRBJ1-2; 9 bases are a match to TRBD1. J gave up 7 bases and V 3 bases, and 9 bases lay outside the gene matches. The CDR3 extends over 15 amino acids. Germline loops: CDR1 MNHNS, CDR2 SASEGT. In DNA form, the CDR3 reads TGTGCCAGCAGTGATCGTATGGGACAGGGAGGTGGCTACACCCTC. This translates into CASSDRMGQGGGYTL.

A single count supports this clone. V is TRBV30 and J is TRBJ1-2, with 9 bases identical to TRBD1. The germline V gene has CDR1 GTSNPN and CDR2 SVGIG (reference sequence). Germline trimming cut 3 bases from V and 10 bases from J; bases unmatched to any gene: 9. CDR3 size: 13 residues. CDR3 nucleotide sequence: TGTGCCTGGAGCTTATTCCGGGACAGGGACTACACCTTC. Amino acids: CAWSLFRDRDYTF.

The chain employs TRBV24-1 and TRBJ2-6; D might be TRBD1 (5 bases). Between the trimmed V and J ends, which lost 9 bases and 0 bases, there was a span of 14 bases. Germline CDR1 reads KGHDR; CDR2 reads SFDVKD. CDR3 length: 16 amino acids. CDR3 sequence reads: CATWGREDSGANVLTF. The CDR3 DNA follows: TGTGCCACCTGGGGCAGAGAAGACTCTGGGGCCAACGTCCTGACTTTC.

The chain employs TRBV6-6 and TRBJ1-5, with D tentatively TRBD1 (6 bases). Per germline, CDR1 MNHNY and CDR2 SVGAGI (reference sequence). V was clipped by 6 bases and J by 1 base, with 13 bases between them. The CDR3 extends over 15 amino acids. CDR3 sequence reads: CASSPGTPSNQPQHF. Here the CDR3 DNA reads TGTGCCAGCAGCCCCGGGACACCGAGCAATCAGCCCCAGCATTTT.

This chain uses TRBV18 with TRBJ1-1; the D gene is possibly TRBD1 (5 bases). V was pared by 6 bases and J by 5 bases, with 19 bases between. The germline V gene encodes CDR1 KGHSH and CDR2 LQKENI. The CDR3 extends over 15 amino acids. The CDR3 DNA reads TGTGCCAGCTCCTTTTTCGAGAGGGGAATAACTGAAGCTTTCTTT. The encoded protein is CASSFFERGITEAFF.

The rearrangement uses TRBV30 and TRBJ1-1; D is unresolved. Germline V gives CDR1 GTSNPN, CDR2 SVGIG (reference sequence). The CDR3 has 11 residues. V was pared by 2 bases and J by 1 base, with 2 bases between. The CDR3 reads CAWSRNTEAFF. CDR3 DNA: TGTGCCTGGAGTAGGAACACTGAAGCTTTCTTT.

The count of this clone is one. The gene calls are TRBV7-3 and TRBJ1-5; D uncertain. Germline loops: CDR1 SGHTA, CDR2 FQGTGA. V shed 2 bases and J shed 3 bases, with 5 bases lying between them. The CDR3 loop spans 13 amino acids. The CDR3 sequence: CASSLWVNQPQHF. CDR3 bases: TGTGCCAGCAGCTTATGGGTCAATCAGCCCCAGCATTTT.

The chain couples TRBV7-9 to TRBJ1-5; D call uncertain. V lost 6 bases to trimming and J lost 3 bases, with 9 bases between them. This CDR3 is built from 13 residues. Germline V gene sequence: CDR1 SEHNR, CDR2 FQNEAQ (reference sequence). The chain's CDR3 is CASSWSSNQPQHF. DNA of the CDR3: TGTGCCAGCAGTTGGAGTTCCAATCAGCCCCAGCATTTT.

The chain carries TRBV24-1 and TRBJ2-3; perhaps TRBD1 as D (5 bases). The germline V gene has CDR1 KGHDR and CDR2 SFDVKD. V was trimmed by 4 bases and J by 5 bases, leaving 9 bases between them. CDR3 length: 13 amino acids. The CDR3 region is CATSDRTLDTQYF. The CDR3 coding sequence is TGTGCCACCAGTGACAGGACACTAGATACGCAGTATTTT.

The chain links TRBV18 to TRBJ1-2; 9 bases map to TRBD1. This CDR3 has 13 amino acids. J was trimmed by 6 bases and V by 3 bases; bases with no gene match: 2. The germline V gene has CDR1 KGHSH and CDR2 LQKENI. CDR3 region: CASSPDRGDGYTF. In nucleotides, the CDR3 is TGTGCCAGCTCACCGGACAGGGGTGATGGCTACACCTTC.

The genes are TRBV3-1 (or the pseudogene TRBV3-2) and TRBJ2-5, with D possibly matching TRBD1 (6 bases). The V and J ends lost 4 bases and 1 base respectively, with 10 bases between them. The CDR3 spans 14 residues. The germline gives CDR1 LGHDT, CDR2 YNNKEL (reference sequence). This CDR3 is CASSRGGFQETQYF. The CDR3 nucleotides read TGTGCCAGCAGCCGAGGGGGATTCCAAGAGACCCAGTACTTC.

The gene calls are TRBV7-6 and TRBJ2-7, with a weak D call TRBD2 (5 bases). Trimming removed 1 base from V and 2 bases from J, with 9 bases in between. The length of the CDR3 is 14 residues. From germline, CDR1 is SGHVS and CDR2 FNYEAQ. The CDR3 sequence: CASSLDRGTYEQYF. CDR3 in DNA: TGTGCCAGCAGCTTAGACCGGGGTACCTACGAGCAGTACTTC. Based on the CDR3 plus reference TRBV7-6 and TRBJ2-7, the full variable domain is GAGVSQSPRYKVTKRGQDVALRCDPISGHVSLYWYRQALGQGPEFLTYFNYEAQQDKSGLPNDRFSAERPEGSISTLTIQRTEQRDSAMYRCASSLDRGTYEQYFGPGTRLTVT.

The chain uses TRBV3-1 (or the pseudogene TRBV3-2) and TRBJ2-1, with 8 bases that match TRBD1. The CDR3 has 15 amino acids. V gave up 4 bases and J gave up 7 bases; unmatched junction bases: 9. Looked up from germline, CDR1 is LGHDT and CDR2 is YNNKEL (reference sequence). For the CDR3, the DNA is TGTGCCAGCAGCCGACGGACAGGGAGGAAAAATGAGCAGTTCTTC. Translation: CASSRRTGRKNEQFF.

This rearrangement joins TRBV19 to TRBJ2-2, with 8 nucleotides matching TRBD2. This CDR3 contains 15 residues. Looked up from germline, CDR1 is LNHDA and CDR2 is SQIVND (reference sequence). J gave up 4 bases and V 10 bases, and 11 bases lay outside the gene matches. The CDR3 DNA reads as TGTGCCACCTCACGGGGGGGCTGGGTCACCGGGGAGCTGTTTTTT. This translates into CATSRGGWVTGELFF.

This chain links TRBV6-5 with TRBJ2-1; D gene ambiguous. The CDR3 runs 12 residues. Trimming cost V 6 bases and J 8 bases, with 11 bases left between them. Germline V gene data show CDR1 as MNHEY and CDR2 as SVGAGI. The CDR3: CASRPTTDEQFF. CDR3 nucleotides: TGTGCCAGCAGGCCCACGACCGATGAGCAGTTCTTC.

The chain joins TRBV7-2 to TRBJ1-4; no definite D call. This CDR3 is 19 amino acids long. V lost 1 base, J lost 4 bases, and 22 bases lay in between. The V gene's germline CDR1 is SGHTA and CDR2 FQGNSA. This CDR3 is CASSLGFPIEQPINEKLFF. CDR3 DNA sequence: TGTGCCAGCAGCTTAGGCTTTCCGATCGAACAGCCCATTAATGAAAAACTGTTTTTT.

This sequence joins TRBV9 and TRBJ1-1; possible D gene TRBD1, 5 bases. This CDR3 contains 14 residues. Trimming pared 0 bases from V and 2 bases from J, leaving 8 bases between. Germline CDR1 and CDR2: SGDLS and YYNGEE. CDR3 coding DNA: TGTGCCAGCAGCGTAGCAGGGCCCAACACTGAAGCTTTCTTT. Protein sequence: CASSVAGPNTEAFF.

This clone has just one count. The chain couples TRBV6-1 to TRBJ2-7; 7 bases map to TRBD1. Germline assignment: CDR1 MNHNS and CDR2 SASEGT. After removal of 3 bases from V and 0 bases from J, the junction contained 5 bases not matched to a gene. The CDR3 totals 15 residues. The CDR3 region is CASSDMGQFSYEQYV. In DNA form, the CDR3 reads TGTGCCAGCAGTGATATGGGACAGTTCTCCTACGAGCAGTACGTC.

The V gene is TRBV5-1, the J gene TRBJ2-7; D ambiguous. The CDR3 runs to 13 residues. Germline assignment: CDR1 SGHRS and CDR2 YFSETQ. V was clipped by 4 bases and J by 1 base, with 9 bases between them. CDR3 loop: CASSPGSSYEQYV. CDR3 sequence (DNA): TGCGCCAGCAGCCCCGGGTCTTCCTACGAGCAGTACGTC.

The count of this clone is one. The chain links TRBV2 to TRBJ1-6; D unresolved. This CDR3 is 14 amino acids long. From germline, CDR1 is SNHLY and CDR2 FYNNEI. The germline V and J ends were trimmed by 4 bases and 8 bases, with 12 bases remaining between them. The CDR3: CASSVAYRDSPLHF. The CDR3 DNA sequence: TGTGCCAGCAGTGTCGCGTACAGAGATTCACCCCTCCACTTT.

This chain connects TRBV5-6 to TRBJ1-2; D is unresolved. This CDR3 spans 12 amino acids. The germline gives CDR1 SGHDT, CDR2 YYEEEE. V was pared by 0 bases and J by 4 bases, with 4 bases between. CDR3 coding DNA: TGTGCCAGCAGCTTGGACACCTATGGCTACACCTTC. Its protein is CASSLDTYGYTF.

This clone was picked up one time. DNA for the CDR3: TGTGCCAGCAGCGGCAGACGAAGAACTGAAGCTTTCTTT. This gives the protein CASSGRRRTEAFF. The chain couples TRBV5-4 to TRBJ1-1, with unresolved D. The length of the CDR3 is 13 residues. Germline values: CDR1 SGHNT, CDR2 YYREEE (reference sequence). The germline V and J ends were trimmed by 4 bases and 5 bases, with 12 bases remaining between them.